Following are 17 T cell receptor beta chains from one sample sequenced in a study of cytomegalovirus exposure and HLA in healthy donors. The PCR made use of 60 Vbeta and 13 Jbeta primers. The protocol was immunoSEQ multiplex PCR, while the TCRdb copy is restricted to in-frame clones and leaves out a portion. The table shows 100,000 to 150,000 clones, with about 10% occurring only once. The sample comprised PBMCs. These receptors originate from a woman aged 18-29 years in good health and CMV-seropositive.

This chain uses TRBV5-6 with TRBJ2-5, with TRBD1 identical over 9 bases. CDR1 is SGHDT and CDR2 is YYEEEE in the germline V gene. After removal of 4 bases from V and 2 bases from J, the junction contained 9 bases not matched to a gene. CDR3 length equals 16 residues. This chain's CDR3 is CASSLSGQGHQETQYF. The DNA for the CDR3 is TGTGCCAGCAGCCTCTCGGGACAGGGCCATCAAGAGACCCAGTACTTC.

V and J are TRBV19 and TRBJ2-5, with D perhaps TRBD2 (6 bases). Germline lookup yields CDR1 LNHDA and CDR2 SQIVND (reference sequence). The CDR3 spans 15 residues. Trimming left V 7 bases short and J 11 bases short, with 26 bases between. The DNA of the CDR3 is TGTGCCAGTACCCCGGATAGCGGAGACCTTTGGGAGCAGTACTTC. Its translation: CASTPDSGDLWEQYF.

A few counts support this clone. This chain joins TRBV5-1 and TRBJ2-7; 8 nucleotides line up with TRBD1. Germline CDR1 and CDR2: SGHRS and YFSETQ. CDR3 size: 16 residues. Trimming removed 0 bases from V and 7 bases from J; junction bases left unmatched: 12. Written as DNA, the CDR3 is TGCGCCAGCAGCTTGGCCGGGACAGGCAGGGCGGGGGAGCAGTACTTC. Protein: CASSLAGTGRAGEQYF.

This clone was detected a few times. This sequence joins TRBV5-1 and TRBJ2-3, with D uncertain. V lost 4 bases and J 4 bases, leaving 16 bases between the germline ends. The CDR3 has 15 amino acids. Per the germline V gene, CDR1 is SGHRS and CDR2 is YFSETQ. The CDR3 sequence is CASSPELASADTQYF. The CDR3 DNA is TGCGCCAGCAGCCCGGAACTTGCCAGCGCAGATACGCAGTATTTT.

This clone came up a few times. The chain has TRBV4-1 and TRBJ1-4; maybe TRBD1 (6 bases). The CDR3 is made up of 15 amino acids. Germline values: CDR1 MGHRA, CDR2 YSYEKL. With 3 bases removed from V and 8 bases from J, the gap between germline ends came to 16 bases. The CDR3 DNA is TGCGCCAGCAGCCACCTAAAGGGGGGGGACGAAAAACTGTTTTTT. It codes for CASSHLKGGDEKLFF.

This clone was seen at least ten times. This sequence joins TRBV27 and TRBJ2-3; 16 nucleotides match TRBD2. The CDR3 contains 13 residues. V trimming: 8 bases; J trimming: 14 bases; junction bases outside the gene matches: 7. The V gene's germline CDR1 is MNHEY and CDR2 SMNVEV (reference sequence). CDR3 in amino acids: CASLLGTSGRVYF. The DNA of the CDR3 is TGTGCCAGCTTATTGGGGACTAGCGGGAGGGTGTATTTT.

Of note for this clone: Relative to the germline gene, one junction end is altered; a read error may explain this. The rearrangement uses TRBV5-4 and TRBJ1-1; D is ambiguous. CDR3 length equals 14 residues. Looked up from germline, CDR1 is SGHNT and CDR2 is YYREEE (reference sequence). The CDR3 loop is CASSSHGVDTEAFF. The DNA of the CDR3 is TGTGCCAGCAGCTCCCACGGGGTCGACACTGAAGCCTTCTTT.

This clone was seen only a few times. The chain has TRBV6-5 and TRBJ2-1, with 7 bases matching TRBD1. Germline V lookup: CDR1 MNHEY, CDR2 SVGAGI. The CDR3 covers 15 residues. The trim removed 6 bases at V and 4 bases at J, leaving 9 bases unmatched. CDR3 nucleotide sequence: TGTGCCAGCAGATCTACAGGGGAGTCGTACAATGAGCAGTTCTTC. Protein product: CASRSTGESYNEQFF.

The chain couples TRBV2 to TRBJ1-4; D gene ambiguous. The length of the CDR3 is 15 residues. CDR1 is SNHLY, CDR2 FYNNEI, per germline. The V end lost 2 bases, the J end lost 8 bases, and 15 bases lay between the germline ends. The CDR3 here is CASSEIGLRGEKLFF. CDR3 in DNA: TGTGCCAGCAGTGAAATTGGCCTCCGAGGGGAAAAACTGTTTTTT. Full variable domain (missing parts from reference TRBV2 and TRBJ1-4): EPEVTQTPSHQVTQMGQEVILRCVPISNHLYFYWYRQILGQKVEFLVSFYNNEISEKSEIFDDQFSVERPDGSNFTLKIRSTKLEDSAMYFCASSEIGLRGEKLFFGSGTQLSVL.

The chain combines TRBV6-5 with TRBJ2-2; 8 positions agree with TRBD1. J gave up 7 bases and V 2 bases, and 6 bases lay outside the gene matches. The CDR3 has 15 amino acids. Per the germline V gene, CDR1 is MNHEY and CDR2 is SVGAGI. The CDR3 DNA reads TGTGCCAGCAGTTACCAGGACAGGGTTAACGGGGAGCTGTTTTTT. It codes for CASSYQDRVNGELFF.

In this sample, this clone turned up a few times. The chain combines TRBV7-9 with TRBJ1-1; 7 bases match TRBD1. The CDR3 has 15 residues. V lost 5 bases to trimming and J lost 5 bases; unmatched junction nucleotides: 11. Germline CDR1 reads SEHNR; CDR2 reads FQNEAQ (reference sequence). The CDR3 DNA is TGTGCCAGCAGCCCAGGGGGGAGGCAGGGGACTGAAGCTTTCTTT. It translates to CASSPGGRQGTEAFF.

The CDR3: CASSLAGRDRDEAFF. The CDR3 DNA follows: TGTGCCAGCAGCTTGGCCGGCCGGGACAGGGATGAAGCTTTCTTT. The rearrangement uses TRBV5-5 and TRBJ1-1; TRBD1 matches 9 bases. The CDR3 length is 15 residues. Germline CDR1 and CDR2: SGHKS and YYEKEE (reference sequence). Trimming took 0 bases from V and 7 from J; bases not matched to a gene: 7.

This clone was seen a handful of times. The chain uses TRBV13 and TRBJ1-1, with D hard to call. From germline, CDR1 is PRHDT and CDR2 FYEKMQ (reference sequence). The CDR3 extends over 13 amino acids. Trimming left V 2 bases short and J 0 bases short, with 4 bases between. CDR3: CASSLTVNTEAFF. The CDR3 DNA reads TGTGCCAGCAGCTTAACTGTGAACACTGAAGCTTTCTTT.

CDR3 nucleotide sequence: TGTGCCAGCAGTTACCGCTTGGAGTTGAGGGCCAACGTCCTGACTTTC. The encoded protein is CASSYRLELRANVLTF. The chain is built from TRBV6-6 and TRBJ2-6; D is unclear. The V gene lost 2 bases and the J gene lost 5 bases, with 13 bases spanning the gap. The CDR3 has 16 residues. Germline V gene lookup returns CDR1 MNHNY and CDR2 SVGAGI (reference sequence).

The V and J genes are TRBV5-4 and TRBJ2-5; 11 bases fit TRBD2. This CDR3 spans 17 amino acids. CDR1 is SGHNT and CDR2 is YYREEE in the germline V gene (reference sequence). The V and J ends lost 4 bases and 4 bases, in that order; junction bases with no gene match: 12. CDR3 sequence: CASSTLGLAGGRETQYF. CDR3 DNA sequence: TGTGCCAGCAGCACCCTAGGACTAGCGGGTGGACGAGAGACCCAGTACTTC.

The gene calls are TRBV5-1 and TRBJ2-1; possibly TRBD2 for D (5 bases). V was trimmed by 4 bases and J by 10 bases, leaving 15 bases between them. The CDR3 is 13 amino acids. Germline V gene data show CDR1 as SGHRS and CDR2 as YFSETQ. CDR3 nucleotides: TGCGCCAGCAGCGAATCCACTTGGGAGGAGCAGTTCTTC. It yields the protein CASSESTWEEQFF.

This clone has more than one count but fewer than ten. The rearrangement joins TRBV30 to TRBJ2-7; TRBD1 matches 9 bases. V trimming: 7 bases; J trimming: 5 bases; junction bases outside the gene matches: 6. The germline V gene encodes CDR1 GTSNPN and CDR2 SVGIG (reference sequence). The CDR3 loop spans 12 amino acids. CDR3 nucleotide sequence: TGTGCCTCCGACAGGGGGAGCGACGAGCAGTACTTC. As protein: CASDRGSDEQYF.